One sample yielded the 7 T cell receptor beta chains listed below, sequenced in a study of radiotherapy plus CTLA-4 blockade in lung cancer. TCRdb's table, derived via immunoSEQ multiplex PCR, lists solely in-frame clones and lacks some. The sample shows around 91,000 clones, around nine tenths of them seen only once. Sequenced material: peripheral blood, taken from a patient treated with radiotherapy plus ipilimumab. The source of these receptors is a human donor with non-small cell lung cancer that progressed on radiotherapy plus ipilimumab.

The chain carries TRBV5-1 and TRBJ2-3, with TRBD2 identical over 9 bases. V shed 1 base, J shed 3 bases, and the junction held 3 bases outside the gene matches. The CDR3 spans 15 residues. Germline V CDR1 and CDR2: SGHRS, YFSETQ. DNA for the CDR3: TGCGCCAGCAGCTTGCTAGCGGGGCGTACAGATACGCAGTATTTT. Translated: CASSLLAGRTDTQYF.

The chain has TRBV5-8 and TRBJ1-2; D possibly corresponds to TRBD1 (5 bases). CDR3 length: 15 residues. Germline assignment: CDR1 SGHTS and CDR2 YDEGEE. Deletions cut 4 bases from V and 4 bases from J, with 17 bases between. CDR3 region: CASSPGTVGGYGYTF. The CDR3 DNA reads as TGTGCCAGCAGCCCGGGGACGGTCGGGGGCTATGGCTACACCTTC.

This chain uses TRBV19 with TRBJ2-1, with 9 bases that match TRBD2. V shed 3 bases, J shed 4 bases, and the junction held 7 bases outside the gene matches. The CDR3 consists of 16 residues. CDR1 is LNHDA, CDR2 SQIVND, per germline (reference sequence). CDR3 protein: CASSIGSGSIYNEQFF. CDR3 nucleotide sequence: TGTGCCAGTAGTATTGGTAGCGGGAGTATATACAATGAGCAGTTCTTC.

The V gene is TRBV5-1, the J gene TRBJ2-7; tentative D call: TRBD1 (7 bases). V lost 3 bases to trimming and J lost 2 bases, with 21 bases between them. Germline CDR1 SGHRS, CDR2 YFSETQ. The CDR3 has 17 residues. The CDR3 protein is CASSSGPQGGLAYEQYF. In DNA form, the CDR3 reads TGCGCCAGCAGCTCGGGTCCCCAGGGGGGATTAGCCTACGAGCAGTACTTC. Looking up the rest from reference TRBV5-1 and TRBJ2-7 gives the full variable domain: KAGVTQTPRYLIKTRGQQVTLSCSPISGHRSVSWYQQTPGQGLQFLFEYFSETQRNKGNFPGRFSGRQFSNSRSEMNVSTLELGDSALYLCASSSGPQGGLAYEQYFGPGTRLTVT.

The rearrangement joins TRBV29-1 to TRBJ2-5; D perhaps matches TRBD2 (6 bases). The CDR3 is 14 residues long. Germline loops: CDR1 SQVTM, CDR2 ANQGSEA. With 1 base removed from V and 2 bases from J, the gap between germline ends came to 11 bases. The CDR3 DNA follows: TGCAGCGTTGAAGCTTATAGCGGACAAGAGACCCAGTACTTC. Protein product: CSVEAYSGQETQYF.

The chain has TRBV7-9 and TRBJ1-3; tentative D call: TRBD1 (6 bases). The CDR3 loop spans 16 amino acids. V lost 4 bases, J lost 5 bases, and 18 bases lay in between. CDR1 and CDR2 from the germline V gene are SEHNR and FQNEAQ (reference sequence). The CDR3: CASSSLGGRARNTIYF. CDR3 in DNA: TGTGCCAGCAGCTCACTCGGGGGCCGAGCGAGAAACACCATATATTTT.

The chain links TRBV7-3 to TRBJ1-1; no firm D call. Germline values: CDR1 SGHTA, CDR2 FQGTGA. The CDR3 loop spans 14 amino acids. V lost 0 bases to trimming and J lost 1 base, with 6 bases between them. CDR3 coding DNA: TGTGCCAGCAGCTTAACGGGAGGGAACACTGAAGCTTTCTTT. Its protein is CASSLTGGNTEAFF.